Listed here is a single T cell receptor beta chain. Its target antigen remains unknown. Base qualities are not recorded, but no much larger clone differs from it by a single base. The sample originates from a study of patients and donors after allogeneic stem cell transplantation (dated by TCRdb to 2020 to 2022). The germline V gene (reference sequence) specifies DFQATT as CDR1 and SNEGSKA as CDR2. From the cysteine up to the phenylalanine, the CDR3 has a length of 13 residues. The entry retains the CDR3 DNA only, 39 bases that are in frame from base 1. Trimming removed 6 bases from V and 6 bases from J; the gene matches leave 6 bases unexplained. The method behind the library was RT-PCR. Data came from a NextSeq 550. TCRdb passed the public sequencing reads through fastp at Q25 and MiXCR, retaining productive beta sequences. Records with the same CDR3 protein are collapsed into one entry carrying the most frequent genes and DNA. This sample holds roughly 200,000 distinct CDR3 sequences; around two fifths were observed only once. Of the sample, 33% falls within the top ten clones.

The TCR comes from a human donor who was either an allogeneic HSCT recipient or a stem cell or donor lymphocyte infusion donor (not recorded which). It is not recorded whose cells these are; they may come from a transplant donor. The source material was blood, either unsorted or a sorted T cell fraction (not recorded which). The V and J segments used are TRBV20-1 and TRBJ1-5, with TRBD1 identical over 9 junction bases. The nucleotides are TGCAGTGCCTCCGGACAGGGGAGTCAGCCCCAGCATTTT. Its protein is CSASGQGSQPQHF.